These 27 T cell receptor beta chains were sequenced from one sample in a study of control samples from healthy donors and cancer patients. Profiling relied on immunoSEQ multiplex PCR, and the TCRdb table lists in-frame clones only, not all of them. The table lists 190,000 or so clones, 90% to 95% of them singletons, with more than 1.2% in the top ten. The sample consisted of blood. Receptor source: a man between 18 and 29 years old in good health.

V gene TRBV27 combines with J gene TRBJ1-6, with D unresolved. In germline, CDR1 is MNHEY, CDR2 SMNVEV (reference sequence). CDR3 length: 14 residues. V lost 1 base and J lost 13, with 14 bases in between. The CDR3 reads CASSLFGPRYPLHF. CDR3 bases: TGTGCCAGCAGTTTATTCGGACCTCGTTACCCCCTCCACTTT.

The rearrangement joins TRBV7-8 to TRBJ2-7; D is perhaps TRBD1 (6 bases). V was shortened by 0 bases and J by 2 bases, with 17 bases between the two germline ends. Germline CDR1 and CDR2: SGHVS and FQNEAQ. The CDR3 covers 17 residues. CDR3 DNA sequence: TGTGCCAGCAGCTTAGCCCTCCAACAGGGTTATCCCTACGAGCAGTACTTC. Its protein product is CASSLALQQGYPYEQYF.

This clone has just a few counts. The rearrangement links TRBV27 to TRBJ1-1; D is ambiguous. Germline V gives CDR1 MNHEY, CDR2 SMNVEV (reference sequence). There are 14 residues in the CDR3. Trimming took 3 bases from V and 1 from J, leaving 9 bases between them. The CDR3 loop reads CASSLGFRNTEAFF. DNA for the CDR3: TGTGCCAGCAGTTTGGGCTTCCGGAACACTGAAGCTTTCTTT.

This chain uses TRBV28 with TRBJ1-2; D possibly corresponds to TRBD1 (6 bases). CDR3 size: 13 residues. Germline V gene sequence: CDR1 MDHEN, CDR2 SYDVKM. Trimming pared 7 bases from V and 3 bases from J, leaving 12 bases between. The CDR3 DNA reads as TGTGCCAGCACGGGGGGGCCTGACTATGGCTACACCTTC. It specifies CASTGGPDYGYTF.

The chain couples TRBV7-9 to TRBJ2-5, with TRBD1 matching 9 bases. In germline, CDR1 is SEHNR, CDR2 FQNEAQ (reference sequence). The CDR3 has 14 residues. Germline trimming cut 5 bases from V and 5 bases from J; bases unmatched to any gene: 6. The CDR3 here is CASSTGQGRETQYF. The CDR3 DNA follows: TGTGCCAGCAGCACGGGACAGGGCAGGGAGACCCAGTACTTC.

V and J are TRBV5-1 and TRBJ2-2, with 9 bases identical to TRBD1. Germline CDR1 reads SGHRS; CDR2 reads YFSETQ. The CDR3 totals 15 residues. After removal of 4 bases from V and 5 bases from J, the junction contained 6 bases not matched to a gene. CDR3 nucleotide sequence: TGCGCCAGCAGCGCATGGACAGGGGAAACCGGGGAGCTGTTTTTT. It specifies CASSAWTGETGELFF.

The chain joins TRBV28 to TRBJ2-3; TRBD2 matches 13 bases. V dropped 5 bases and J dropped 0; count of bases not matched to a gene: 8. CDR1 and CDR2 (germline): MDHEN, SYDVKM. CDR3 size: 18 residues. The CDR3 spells CASSPLAGGTLSTDTQYF. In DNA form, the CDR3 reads TGTGCCAGCAGTCCACTAGCGGGGGGGACTCTTAGCACAGATACGCAGTATTTT.

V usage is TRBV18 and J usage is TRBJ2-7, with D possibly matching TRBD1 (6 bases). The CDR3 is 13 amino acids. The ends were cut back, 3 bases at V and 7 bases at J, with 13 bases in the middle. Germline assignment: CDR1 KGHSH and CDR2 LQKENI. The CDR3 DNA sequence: TGTGCCAGCTCACCTGACAGGTCTCAAGAGCAGTACTTC. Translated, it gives CASSPDRSQEQYF.

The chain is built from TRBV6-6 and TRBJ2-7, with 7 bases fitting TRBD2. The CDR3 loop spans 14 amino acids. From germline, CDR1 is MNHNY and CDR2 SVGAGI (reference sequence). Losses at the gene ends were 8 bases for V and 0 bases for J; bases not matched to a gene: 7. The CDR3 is CASRRAGVSYEQYF. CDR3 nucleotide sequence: TGTGCCAGCCGCCGCGCGGGGGTCTCCTACGAGCAGTACTTC.

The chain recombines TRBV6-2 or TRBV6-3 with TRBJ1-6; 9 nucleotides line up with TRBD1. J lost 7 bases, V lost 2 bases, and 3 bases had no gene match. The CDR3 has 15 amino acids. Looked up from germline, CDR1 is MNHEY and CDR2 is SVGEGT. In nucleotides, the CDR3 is TGTGCCAGCAGTTACGCGACAGGGGGGAATTCACCCCTCCACTTT. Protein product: CASSYATGGNSPLHF.

CDR3 sequence reads: CASSAGSVNTEAFF. The CDR3 coding sequence is TGTGCCAGCAGCGCGGGATCGGTGAACACTGAAGCTTTCTTT. This chain links TRBV9 with TRBJ1-1; no reliable D call. CDR3 length: 14 residues. CDR1 and CDR2 (germline): SGDLS, YYNGEE. The V and J ends lost 3 bases and 0 bases respectively, with 9 bases between them.

The CDR3 bases are TGTGCCAGCAGCCCTAGCCTGGACACCGGGGAGCTGTTTTTT. Translating it yields CASSPSLDTGELFF. The V call is TRBV11-3, the J call TRBJ2-2, with a possible D match to TRBD2 (5 bases). Trimming shortened V by 5 bases and J by 3 bases, and 10 bases separated the two germline ends. The germline V gene encodes CDR1 SGHNT and CDR2 YENEEA. This CDR3 spans 14 amino acids.

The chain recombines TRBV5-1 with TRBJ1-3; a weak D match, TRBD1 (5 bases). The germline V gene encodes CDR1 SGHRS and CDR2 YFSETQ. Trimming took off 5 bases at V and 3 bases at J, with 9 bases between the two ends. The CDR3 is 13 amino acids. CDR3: CASSSGDGNTIYF. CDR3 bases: TGCGCCAGCAGTTCGGGGGATGGAAACACCATATATTTT. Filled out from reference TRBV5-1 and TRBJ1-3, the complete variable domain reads KAGVTQTPRYLIKTRGQQVTLSCSPISGHRSVSWYQQTPGQGLQFLFEYFSETQRNKGNFPGRFSGRQFSNSRSEMNVSTLELGDSALYLCASSSGDGNTIYFGEGSWLTVV.

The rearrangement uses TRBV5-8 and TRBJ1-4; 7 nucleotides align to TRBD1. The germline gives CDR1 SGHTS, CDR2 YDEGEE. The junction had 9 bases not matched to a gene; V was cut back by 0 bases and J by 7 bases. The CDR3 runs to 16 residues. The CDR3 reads CASSLGRSWDSEKLFF. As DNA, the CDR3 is TGTGCCAGCAGCTTGGGAAGGTCTTGGGACAGTGAAAAACTGTTTTTT.

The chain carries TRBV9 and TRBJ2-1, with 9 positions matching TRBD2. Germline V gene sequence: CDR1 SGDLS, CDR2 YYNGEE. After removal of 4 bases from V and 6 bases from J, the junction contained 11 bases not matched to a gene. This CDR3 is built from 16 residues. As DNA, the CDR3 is TGTGCCAGCAGCTTAAAGCCGGCTAGCGGGACCAATGAGCAGTTCTTC. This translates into CASSLKPASGTNEQFF.

The CDR3, as DNA: TGTGCCAGCAGTGCGAAGGGGAAGCAGTTCTTC. This codes for CASSAKGKQFF. This rearrangement joins TRBV28 to TRBJ2-1; the D gene is possibly TRBD1 (5 bases). The ends were cut back, 5 bases at V and 11 bases at J, with 10 bases in the middle. Germline CDR1 MDHEN, CDR2 SYDVKM. The CDR3 is 11 residues long.

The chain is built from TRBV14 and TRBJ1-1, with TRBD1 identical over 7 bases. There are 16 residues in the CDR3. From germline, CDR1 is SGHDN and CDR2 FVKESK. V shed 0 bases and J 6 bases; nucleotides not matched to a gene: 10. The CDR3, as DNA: TGTGCCAGCAGCCAAGATCGGGGCAGGGGGTACTCTGAAGCTTTCTTT. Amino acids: CASSQDRGRGYSEAFF.

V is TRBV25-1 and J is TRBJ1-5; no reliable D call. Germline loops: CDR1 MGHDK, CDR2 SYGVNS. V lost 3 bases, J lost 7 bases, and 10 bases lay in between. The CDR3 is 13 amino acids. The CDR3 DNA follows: TGTGCCAGCAGTGATCTAGTGGGACAGCCCCAGCATTTT. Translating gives CASSDLVGQPQHF.

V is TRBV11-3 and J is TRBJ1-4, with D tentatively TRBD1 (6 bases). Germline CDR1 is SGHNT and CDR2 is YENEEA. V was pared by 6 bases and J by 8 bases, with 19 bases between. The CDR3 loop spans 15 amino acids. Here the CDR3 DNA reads TGTGCCAGCAGAGCTAACGGGGGCGAAAGGGAAAAACTGTTTTTT. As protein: CASRANGGEREKLFF.

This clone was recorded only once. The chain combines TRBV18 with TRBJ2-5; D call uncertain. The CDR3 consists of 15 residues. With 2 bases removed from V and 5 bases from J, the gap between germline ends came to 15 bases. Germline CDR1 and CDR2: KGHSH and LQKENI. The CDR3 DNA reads TGTGCCAGCTCACCAGTTAGACCCTCAGCGGAGACCCAGTACTTC. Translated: CASSPVRPSAETQYF. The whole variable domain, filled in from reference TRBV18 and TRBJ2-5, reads NAGVMQNPRHLVRRRGQEARLRCSPMKGHSHVYWYRQLPEEGLKFMVYLQKENIIDESGMPKERFSAEFPKEGPSILRIQQVVRGDSAAYFCASSPVRPSAETQYFGPGTRLLVL.

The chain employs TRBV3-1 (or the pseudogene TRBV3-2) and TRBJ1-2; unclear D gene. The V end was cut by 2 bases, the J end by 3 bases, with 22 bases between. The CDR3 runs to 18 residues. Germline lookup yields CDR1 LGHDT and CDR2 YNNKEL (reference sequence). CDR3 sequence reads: CASSQFLSTASRDYGYTF. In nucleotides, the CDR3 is TGTGCCAGCAGCCAATTCCTAAGTACCGCCTCTAGGGACTATGGCTACACCTTC.

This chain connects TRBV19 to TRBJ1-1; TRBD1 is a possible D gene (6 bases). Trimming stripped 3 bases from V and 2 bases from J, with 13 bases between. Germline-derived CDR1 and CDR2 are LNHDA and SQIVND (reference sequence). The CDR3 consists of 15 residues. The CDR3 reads CASSIRTAPNTEAFF. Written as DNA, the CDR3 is TGTGCCAGTAGTATCCGGACAGCACCAAACACTGAAGCTTTCTTT.

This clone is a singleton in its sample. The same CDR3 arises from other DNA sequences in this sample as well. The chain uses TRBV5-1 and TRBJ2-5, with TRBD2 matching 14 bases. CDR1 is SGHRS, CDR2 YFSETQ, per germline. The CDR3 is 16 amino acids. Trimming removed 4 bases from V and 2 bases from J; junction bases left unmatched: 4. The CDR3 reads CASSLGTSGGQETQYF. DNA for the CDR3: TGCGCCAGCAGCCTTGGGACTAGCGGGGGACAAGAGACCCAGTACTTC.

Written as DNA, the CDR3 is TGTGCCAGCAGCCCGGGACAGATCAATGAGCAGTTCTTC. Translation: CASSPGQINEQFF. The V call is TRBV7-3, the J call TRBJ2-1; 7 nucleotides agree with TRBD1. Unmatched junction bases numbered 4, after V lost 5 bases and J lost 6 bases. The CDR3 spans 13 residues. Germline CDR1 and CDR2: SGHTA and FQGTGA.

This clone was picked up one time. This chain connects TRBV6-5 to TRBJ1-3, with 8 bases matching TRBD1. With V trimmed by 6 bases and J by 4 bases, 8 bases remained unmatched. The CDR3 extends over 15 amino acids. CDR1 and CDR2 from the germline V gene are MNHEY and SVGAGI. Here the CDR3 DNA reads TGTGCCAGCAGCCTTGGGACAGGCTCCGGAAACACCATATATTTT. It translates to CASSLGTGSGNTIYF.

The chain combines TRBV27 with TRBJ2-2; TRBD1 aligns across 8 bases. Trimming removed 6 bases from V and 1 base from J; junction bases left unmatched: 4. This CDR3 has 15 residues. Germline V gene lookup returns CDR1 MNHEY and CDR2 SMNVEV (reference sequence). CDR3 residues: CASSRDRGNTGELFF. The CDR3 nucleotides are TGTGCCAGCAGCCGCGACAGGGGGAACACCGGGGAGCTGTTTTTT.

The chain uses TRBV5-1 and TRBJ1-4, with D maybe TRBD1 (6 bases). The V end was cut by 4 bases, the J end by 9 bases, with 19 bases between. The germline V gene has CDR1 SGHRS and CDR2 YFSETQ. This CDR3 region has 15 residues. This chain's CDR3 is CASSAPTGNGKKLFF. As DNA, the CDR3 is TGCGCCAGCAGCGCGCCCACAGGGAACGGGAAAAAACTGTTTTTT.